Shown below are 21 T cell receptor beta chains from a single sample sequenced in a study of cytomegalovirus exposure and HLA in healthy donors. Only in-frame clones appear in the TCRdb table, and some are missing; sequencing was by immunoSEQ multiplex PCR. In the table there are approximately 200,000 clones, about 91% of which are singletons. The sequenced material came from PBMCs. Source of these receptors: a woman aged 18-35 years in good health and CMV-seronegative.

The chain combines TRBV19 with TRBJ2-1; maybe TRBD2 (6 bases). The V gene's germline CDR1 is LNHDA and CDR2 SQIVND (reference sequence). The V end was cut by 5 bases, the J end by 2 bases, with 13 bases between. This CDR3 region has 15 residues. CDR3 region: CASSPPSGAYNEQFF. The CDR3 region has the DNA TGTGCCAGTAGTCCACCTTCGGGGGCCTACAATGAGCAGTTCTTC.

The chain recombines TRBV6-4 with TRBJ1-1; D not resolved. Per germline, CDR1 MRHNA and CDR2 SNTAGT. The ends were cut back, 9 bases at V and 1 base at J, with 15 bases in the middle. The CDR3 is 14 amino acids. The CDR3 here is CASSRKTANTEAFF. CDR3 in DNA: TGTGCCAGTTCACGAAAAACAGCGAACACTGAAGCTTTCTTT.

The genes are TRBV4-1 and TRBJ2-7; 8 nucleotides agree with TRBD2. The CDR3 extends over 16 amino acids. J lost 0 bases, V lost 3 bases, and 7 bases had no gene match. CDR1 is MGHRA, CDR2 YSYEKL, per germline. The CDR3 is CASSQEDGRGSYEQYF. The CDR3 DNA sequence: TGCGCCAGCAGCCAGGAAGACGGGAGGGGCTCCTACGAGCAGTACTTC.

This clone is a singleton in its sample. The V gene is TRBV27, the J gene TRBJ2-7; 8 bases match TRBD1. Per the germline V gene, CDR1 is MNHEY and CDR2 is SMNVEV (reference sequence). V trimming: 5 bases; J trimming: 0 bases; junction bases outside the gene matches: 9. The CDR3 extends over 16 amino acids. CDR3 bases: TGTGCCAGCAGTACCTTGTCGGGACAGGACTCCTACGAGCAGTACTTC. Amino acids: CASSTLSGQDSYEQYF.

The chain employs TRBV4-1 and TRBJ2-1; 9 bases fit TRBD1. The junction had 13 bases not matched to a gene; V was cut back by 4 bases and J by 6 bases. This CDR3 contains 17 residues. Germline-derived CDR1 and CDR2 are MGHRA and YSYEKL. The CDR3 loop is CASSPTLRRTGVNEQFF. In DNA, the CDR3 is TGCGCCAGCAGCCCTACCCTTCGGAGGACAGGGGTCAATGAGCAGTTCTTC.

As DNA, the CDR3 is TGTGCCAGCAGCTTAGCACGAGGGAAAACCTACGAGCAGTACTTC. It codes for CASSLARGKTYEQYF. The J gene is TRBJ2-7, the V gene TRBV7-8, with a possible D match to TRBD2 (5 bases). In germline, CDR1 is SGHVS, CDR2 FQNEAQ. V was cut by 0 bases and J by 2 bases, with 11 bases left in between. CDR3 length equals 15 residues.

The chain employs TRBV7-3 and TRBJ2-1, with TRBD2 identical over 7 bases. The V gene end was trimmed by 5 bases and the J gene end by 9 bases; junction bases not matched to a gene: 7. From germline, CDR1 is SGHTA and CDR2 FQGTGA. CDR3 length: 13 amino acids. This chain's CDR3 is CASSRLGEGEQFF. CDR3 DNA sequence: TGTGCCAGCAGCCGCCTTGGGGAGGGTGAGCAGTTCTTC. Supplemented by reference TRBV7-3 and TRBJ2-1, the full variable domain reads GAGVSQTPSNKVTEKGKYVELRCDPISGHTALYWYRQSLGQGPEFLIYFQGTGAADDSGLPNDRFFAVRPEGSVSTLKIQRTERGDSAVYLCASSRLGEGEQFFGPGTRLTVL.

The rearrangement joins TRBV19 to TRBJ2-7, with no clear D. Germline V gene sequence: CDR1 LNHDA, CDR2 SQIVND (reference sequence). V was clipped by 0 bases and J by 5 bases, with 14 bases between them. This CDR3 contains 15 residues. The CDR3 DNA is TGTGCCAGTAGTATAGATCGGGTGGGTTCCGACGAGCAGTACTTC. Protein product: CASSIDRVGSDEQYF. Combining the CDR3 with reference TRBV19 and TRBJ2-7 gives the whole variable domain DGGITQSPKYLFRKEGQNVTLSCEQNLNHDAMYWYRQDPGQGLRLIYYSQIVNDFQKGDIAEGYSVSREKKESFPLTVTSAQKNPTAFYLCASSIDRVGSDEQYFGPGTRLTVT.

This clone has only one observation. V gene TRBV11-2 combines with J gene TRBJ2-3; TRBD1 matches at 10 bases. The CDR3 is made up of 15 amino acids. J lost 5 bases, V lost 5 bases, and 7 bases had no gene match. Germline lookup yields CDR1 SGHAT and CDR2 FQNNGV. The CDR3 coding sequence is TGTGCCAGCAGCATTCGGGGACAGGGGAAAGATACGCAGTATTTT. Its translation is CASSIRGQGKDTQYF.

The chain recombines TRBV7-2 with TRBJ1-2; D may be TRBD1 (5 bases). CDR1 is SGHTA and CDR2 is FQGNSA in the germline V gene. The CDR3 totals 15 residues. V gave up 5 bases and J gave up 7 bases, with 20 bases separating them. CDR3 DNA: TGTGCCAGCAGCGACATCTTTGGGGGGGTCGGTGGCTACACCTTC. Its translation: CASSDIFGGVGGYTF.

This sequence joins TRBV19 and TRBJ2-3; possible D gene TRBD2, 6 bases. The CDR3 loop spans 16 amino acids. Germline V gene sequence: CDR1 LNHDA, CDR2 SQIVND (reference sequence). The germline V and J ends were trimmed by 2 bases and 0 bases, with 12 bases remaining between them. This CDR3 reads CASSISLATSTDTQYF. The CDR3 DNA reads TGTGCCAGTAGTATATCGCTAGCGACTAGCACAGATACGCAGTATTTT.

The rearrangement joins TRBV4-1 to TRBJ2-1; 9 nucleotides agree with TRBD2. In germline, CDR1 is MGHRA, CDR2 YSYEKL. The CDR3 runs 17 residues. Trimming took 1 base from V and 0 from J; bases not matched to a gene: 4. The CDR3 protein is CASSQVHSGSSYNEQFF. DNA for the CDR3: TGCGCCAGCAGCCAAGTCCATAGCGGGAGCTCCTACAATGAGCAGTTCTTC.

The V gene is TRBV11-1, the J gene TRBJ2-7; possible D gene TRBD1, 5 bases. Germline V gene data show CDR1 as SGHAT and CDR2 as FQDESV (reference sequence). The CDR3 is 14 amino acids. V was clipped by 5 bases and J by 2 bases, with 13 bases between them. The CDR3 nucleotides read TGTGCCAGCAGCCCCGGACACTACCCCTACGAGCAGTACTTC. Its translation is CASSPGHYPYEQYF.

This clone appeared once. V usage is TRBV27 and J usage is TRBJ2-1, with a weak D call TRBD2 (5 bases). V dropped 2 bases and J dropped 13 bases, with 18 bases sitting between them. Germline-derived CDR1 and CDR2 are MNHEY and SMNVEV (reference sequence). This CDR3 contains 14 residues. The CDR3 is CASSLEQSGGFQFF. The CDR3 DNA sequence: TGTGCCAGCAGTTTAGAACAATCGGGCGGGTTTCAGTTCTTC.

This clone came up many times. This chain links TRBV9 with TRBJ2-3, with TRBD2 matching over 7 bases. CDR3 length: 13 residues. Trimming removed 7 bases from V and 4 bases from J; junction bases left unmatched: 6. CDR1 and CDR2 from the germline V gene are SGDLS and YYNGEE. Here the CDR3 reads CASSREVADTQYF. The CDR3 coding sequence is TGTGCCAGCTCCCGGGAGGTCGCAGATACGCAGTATTTT.

The rearrangement links TRBV1 to TRBJ2-3; TRBD2 reflects the table's D call only, with no check against the DNA. TRBV1 is given as a pseudogene. The CDR3 runs 14 residues. The CDR3 DNA follows: TGCACCAGCAGCCAAGACCCGGGAGCAGATACGCAGTATTTT. Its translation: CTSSQDPGADTQYF.

The chain recombines TRBV10-3 with TRBJ2-6; D is perhaps TRBD1 (5 bases). Germline V lookup: CDR1 ENHRY, CDR2 SYGVKD. The CDR3 has 15 residues. V lost 10 bases and J 0 bases, leaving 13 bases between the germline ends. The CDR3 DNA reads TGTGCCACCGCCGACAGCCGCTCTGGGGCCAACGTCCTGACTTTC. It encodes CATADSRSGANVLTF.

Written as DNA, the CDR3 is TGTGCCAGCAGCTTGACAGGGACCAACGAGCAGTACTTC. This encodes CASSLTGTNEQYF. The V and J genes are TRBV5-4 and TRBJ2-7; tentatively, D is TRBD1 (6 bases). Germline V lookup: CDR1 SGHNT, CDR2 YYREEE (reference sequence). V dropped 1 base and J dropped 5 bases, with 10 bases sitting between them. There are 13 residues in the CDR3.

This clone was found a few times. The V and J genes are TRBV29-1 and TRBJ2-5, with a weak D call TRBD2 (6 bases). V lost 7 bases to trimming and J lost 5 bases, with 11 bases between them. Per the germline V gene, CDR1 is SQVTM and CDR2 is ANQGSEA. This CDR3 contains 11 residues. The CDR3 protein is CSGRDLETQYF. CDR3 coding DNA: TGCAGCGGGCGGGATTTGGAGACCCAGTACTTC.

This chain joins TRBV27 and TRBJ2-5, with 13 bases aligning to TRBD2. Germline V gene lookup returns CDR1 MNHEY and CDR2 SMNVEV (reference sequence). J gave up 3 bases and V 6 bases, and 7 bases lay outside the gene matches. This CDR3 is 16 amino acids long. CDR3 loop: CASSPTGTSGKETQYF. DNA of the CDR3: TGTGCCAGCAGCCCGACCGGGACTAGCGGGAAAGAGACCCAGTACTTC.

CDR3 in DNA: TGTGCCAGCAGCCCGACAGGGGTCGAGCAGTACTTC. This encodes CASSPTGVEQYF. This chain joins TRBV6-5 and TRBJ2-7, with TRBD1 matching over 8 bases. V lost 6 bases, J lost 6 bases, and 4 bases stayed unmatched. This CDR3 has 12 amino acids. The germline gives CDR1 MNHEY, CDR2 SVGAGI.